This T cell receptor (beta chain) was sequenced for a study of cytotoxic CD8 clonotypes in ibrutinib-treated CLL. Whole-study results and caveats: Investigators sampled sustained-remission and progressing patients at differing times.

Data came from immunoSEQ multiplex PCR; TCRdb stores just in-frame clones and leaves some out. The profile shows over 250,000 clones, 60% to 80% of them singletons. Regarding this clone: Its antigen is unknown.

Between the trimmed V and J ends, which lost 1 base and 9 bases, there was a span of 7 bases. Germline lookup yields CDR1 SNHLY and CDR2 FYNNEI. The CDR3 runs 11 residues. The source material was PBMCs, sampled at disease progression, from a patient treated with ibrutinib. The TCR comes from a human donor with chronic lymphocytic leukemia. The V call is TRBV2, the J call TRBJ2-7; D is perhaps TRBD1 or TRBD2 (5 bases each). The CDR3 spells CASSEGDGQYF. In nucleotides, the CDR3 is TGTGCCAGCAGTGAAGGGGACGGGCAGTACTTC.